This T cell receptor (beta chain) came from a study of Graves' ophthalmopathy and Graves' hyperthyroidism. Study-wide context: The collection of peripheral blood took place at initial diagnosis, before any treatment.

RNA transcripts served as template for amplifying TCR beta CDR3 sequences. HTBI primers were used in a first-round RT-PCR, which preceded a second-round multiplex PCR. In TCRdb, the multiplex PCR reads were re-called with MiXCR into one record per CDR3 protein. The sample holds 200,000 to 250,000 distinct CDR3 sequences, 20% to 25% seen once. V lost 2 bases to trimming and J lost 2 bases, with 13 bases between them. This CDR3 is 16 amino acids long. Germline lookup yields CDR1 SGHRS and CDR2 YFSETQ. The rearrangement uses TRBV5-1 and TRBJ2-2, with a weak D call TRBD2 (5 bases). Sequencing was carried out using peripheral blood. This clonotype was obtained from a woman in her forties or fifties with Graves' ophthalmopathy. Here the CDR3 reads CASSLSSRVNTGELFF. DNA of the CDR3: TGCGCCAGCAGCTTATCGTCGAGGGTAAACACCGGGGAGCTGTTTTTT.